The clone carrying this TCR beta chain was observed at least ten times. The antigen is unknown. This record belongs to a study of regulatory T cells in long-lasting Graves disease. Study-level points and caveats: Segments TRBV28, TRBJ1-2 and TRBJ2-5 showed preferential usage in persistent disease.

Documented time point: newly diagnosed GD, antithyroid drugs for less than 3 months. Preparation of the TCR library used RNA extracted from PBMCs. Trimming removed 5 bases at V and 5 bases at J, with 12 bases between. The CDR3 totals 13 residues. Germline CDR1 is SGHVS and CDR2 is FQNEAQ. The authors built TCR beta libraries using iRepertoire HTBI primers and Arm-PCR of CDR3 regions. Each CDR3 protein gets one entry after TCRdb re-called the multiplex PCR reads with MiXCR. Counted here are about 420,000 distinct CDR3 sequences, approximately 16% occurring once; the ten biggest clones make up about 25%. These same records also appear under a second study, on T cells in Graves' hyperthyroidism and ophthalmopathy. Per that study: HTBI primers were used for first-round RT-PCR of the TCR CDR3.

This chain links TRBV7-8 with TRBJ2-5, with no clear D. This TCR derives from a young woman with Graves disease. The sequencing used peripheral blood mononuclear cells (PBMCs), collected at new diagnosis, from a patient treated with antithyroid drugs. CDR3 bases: TGTGCCAGCAGCCCTCACGGGTTTGAGACCCAGTACTTC. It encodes CASSPHGFETQYF.